A single sample gave rise to the 9 T cell receptor beta chains below, sequenced in a study of T-cell reconstitution after alpha-beta-depleted transplantation in children. During its preparation, the TCRbeta library received unique molecular identifiers. TCRdb recomputed calls from the PCR reads with MiXCR, one row per CDR3 protein. The sample has around 490,000 distinct CDR3 sequences; over 9.5% are singletons. The sequenced sample was PBMCs, mostly from graft donor cells, obtained 180 days after TCRalphabeta/CD19-depleted stem cell transplant. Every receptor here comes from a female patient between 2 and 15 years old who had a stem cell transplant for aplastic anemia, so the T cells may come from the graft donor.

The CDR3 nucleotides read TGTGCCAGCAGTTTAGCACAGGCGAACACCGGGGAGCTGTTTTTT. Its protein is CASSLAQANTGELFF. This chain connects TRBV12-3 or TRBV12-4 to TRBJ2-2, with D tentatively TRBD1 (5 bases). There are 15 residues in the CDR3. V was cut by 0 bases and J by 0 bases, with 5 bases left in between.

This clonotype has more than one count but fewer than ten. The chain recombines TRBV6-2 or TRBV6-3 with TRBJ2-1; D perhaps matches TRBD1 (5 bases). Per germline, CDR1 MNHEY and CDR2 SVGEGT. V lost 6 bases and J 2 bases, leaving 23 bases between the germline ends. This CDR3 is 18 amino acids long. This CDR3 reads CASRAFWGAVATYNEQFF. CDR3 sequence (DNA): TGTGCCAGCAGAGCCTTTTGGGGCGCGGTCGCCACCTACAATGAGCAGTTCTTC.

The rearrangement uses TRBV5-1 and TRBJ2-1; D is unresolved. With 6 bases removed from V and 7 bases from J, the gap between germline ends came to 11 bases. Germline-derived CDR1 and CDR2 are SGHRS and YFSETQ. The CDR3 loop spans 12 amino acids. The CDR3 protein is CASTAQDNEQFF. CDR3 DNA sequence: TGCGCCAGCACGGCGCAGGATAATGAGCAGTTCTTC. The whole variable domain, remainder taken from reference TRBV5-1 and TRBJ2-1, is KAGVTQTPRYLIKTRGQQVTLSCSPISGHRSVSWYQQTPGQGLQFLFEYFSETQRNKGNFPGRFSGRQFSNSRSEMNVSTLELGDSALYLCASTAQDNEQFFGPGTRLTVL.

The V call is TRBV29-1, the J call TRBJ2-7, with no clear D. This CDR3 is built from 12 residues. CDR1 and CDR2 (germline): SQVTM, ANQGSEA. V shed 6 bases and J shed 7 bases, with 16 bases lying between them. The CDR3 nucleotides are TGCAGCGTCAATGTACCAGCTGGAGAGCAGTACGTC. Encoded protein: CSVNVPAGEQYV.

The chain uses TRBV28 and TRBJ1-2; TRBD1 matches at 12 bases. Trimming cost V 5 bases and J 6 bases; bases outside gene matches: 10. CDR1 is MDHEN and CDR2 is SYDVKM in the germline V gene. This CDR3 has 16 residues. The CDR3 protein is CASSTSGTGGVNGYTF. The CDR3 DNA sequence: TGTGCCAGCAGTACCTCCGGGACAGGGGGCGTCAATGGCTACACCTTC.

The chain uses TRBV20-1 and TRBJ1-1; D is uncertain. The germline V and J ends were trimmed by 5 bases and 0 bases, with 13 bases remaining between them. The CDR3 covers 14 residues. The germline gives CDR1 DFQATT, CDR2 SNEGSKA (reference sequence). CDR3 loop: CSAQVRPLNTEAFF. The CDR3 nucleotides are TGCAGTGCTCAAGTCCGGCCCCTGAACACTGAAGCTTTCTTT.

In its sample, this clonotype was seen a few times. The V gene is TRBV20-1, the J gene TRBJ2-1; D tentatively fits TRBD1 or TRBD2 (5 bases each). This CDR3 has 13 residues. Germline V gene sequence: CDR1 DFQATT, CDR2 SNEGSKA (reference sequence). The V end lost 1 base, the J end lost 9 bases, and 13 bases lay between the germline ends. CDR3 coding DNA: TGCAGTGCTAGAGCACCAAGTGGGGGTGAGCAGTTCTTC. Translated, it gives CSARAPSGGEQFF.

Details on this clonotype: A much more abundant neighbour one base away suggests this may be a read error. The chain recombines TRBV5-1 with TRBJ2-1; D remains ambiguous. Germline CDR1 SGHRS, CDR2 YFSETQ. The length of the CDR3 is 17 residues. DNA of the CDR3: TGCGCCACCAGCTTGTACTCACGGAATACACAATTAAGTGAGCAGTTCTTC. Amino acid sequence: CATSLYSRNTQLSEQFF.

In this sample, this clonotype turned up a few times. The rearrangement joins TRBV6-1 to TRBJ1-2, with TRBD1 identical over 10 bases. Germline V lookup: CDR1 MNHNS, CDR2 SASEGT. With V trimmed by 7 bases and J by 5 bases, 7 bases remained unmatched. CDR3 size: 14 residues. The CDR3 DNA sequence: TGTGCCAGCAACTTGGGACAGGGGAGATATGGCTACACCTTC. It is translated as CASNLGQGRYGYTF.